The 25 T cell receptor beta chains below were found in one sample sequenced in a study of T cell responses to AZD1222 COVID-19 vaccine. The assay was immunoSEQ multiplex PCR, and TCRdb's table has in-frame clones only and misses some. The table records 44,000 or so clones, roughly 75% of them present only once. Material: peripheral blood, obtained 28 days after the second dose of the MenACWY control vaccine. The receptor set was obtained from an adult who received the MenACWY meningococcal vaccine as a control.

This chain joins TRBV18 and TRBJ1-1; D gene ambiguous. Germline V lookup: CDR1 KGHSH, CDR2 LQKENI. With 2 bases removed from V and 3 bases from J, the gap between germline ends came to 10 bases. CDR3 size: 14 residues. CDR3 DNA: TGTGCCAGCTCACCAGAGGGAGGAGACACTGAAGCTTTCTTT. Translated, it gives CASSPEGGDTEAFF. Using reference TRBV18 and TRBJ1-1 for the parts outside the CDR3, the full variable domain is NAGVMQNPRHLVRRRGQEARLRCSPMKGHSHVYWYRQLPEEGLKFMVYLQKENIIDESGMPKERFSAEFPKEGPSILRIQQVVRGDSAAYFCASSPEGGDTEAFFGQGTRLTVV.

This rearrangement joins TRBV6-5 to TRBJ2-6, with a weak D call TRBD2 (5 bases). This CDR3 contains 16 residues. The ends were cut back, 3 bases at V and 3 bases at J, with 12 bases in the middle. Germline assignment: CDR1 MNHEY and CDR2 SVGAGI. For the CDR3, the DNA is TGTGCCAGCAGTTATTACGGAGGCGTTGGGGCCAACGTCCTGACTTTC. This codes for CASSYYGGVGANVLTF.

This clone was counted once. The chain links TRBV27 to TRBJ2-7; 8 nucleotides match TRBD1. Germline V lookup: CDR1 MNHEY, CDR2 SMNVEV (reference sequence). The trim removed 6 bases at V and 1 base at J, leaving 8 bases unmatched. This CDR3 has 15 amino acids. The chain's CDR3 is CASSRTGYGSYEQYF. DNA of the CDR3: TGTGCCAGCAGCCGGACAGGGTACGGGTCCTACGAGCAGTACTTC.

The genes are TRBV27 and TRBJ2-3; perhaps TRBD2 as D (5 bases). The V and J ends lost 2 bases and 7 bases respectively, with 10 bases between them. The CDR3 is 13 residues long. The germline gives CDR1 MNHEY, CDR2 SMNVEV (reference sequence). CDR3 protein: CASSLEGANTQYF. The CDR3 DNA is TGTGCCAGCAGTTTAGAGGGTGCGAATACGCAGTATTTT.

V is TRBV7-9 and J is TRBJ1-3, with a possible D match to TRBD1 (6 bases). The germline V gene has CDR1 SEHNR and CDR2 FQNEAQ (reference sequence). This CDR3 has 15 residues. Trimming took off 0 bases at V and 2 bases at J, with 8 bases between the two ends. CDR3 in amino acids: CASSLAGGTGNTIYF. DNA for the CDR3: TGTGCCAGCAGCTTAGCAGGGGGAACTGGAAACACCATATATTTT.

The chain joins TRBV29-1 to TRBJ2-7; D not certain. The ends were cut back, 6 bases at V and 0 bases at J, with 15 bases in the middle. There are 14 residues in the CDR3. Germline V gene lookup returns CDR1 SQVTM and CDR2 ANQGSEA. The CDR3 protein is CSVRLRGSSYEQYF. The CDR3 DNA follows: TGCAGCGTGCGGCTGCGCGGCTCCTCCTACGAGCAGTACTTC.

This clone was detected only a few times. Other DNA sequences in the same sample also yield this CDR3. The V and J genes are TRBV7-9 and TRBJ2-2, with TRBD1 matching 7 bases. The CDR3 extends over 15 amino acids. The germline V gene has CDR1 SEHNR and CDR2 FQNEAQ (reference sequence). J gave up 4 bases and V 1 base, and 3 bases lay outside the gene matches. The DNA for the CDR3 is TGTGCCAGCAGCTTAGGACAGGGTAGCACCGGGGAGCTGTTTTTT. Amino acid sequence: CASSLGQGSTGELFF.

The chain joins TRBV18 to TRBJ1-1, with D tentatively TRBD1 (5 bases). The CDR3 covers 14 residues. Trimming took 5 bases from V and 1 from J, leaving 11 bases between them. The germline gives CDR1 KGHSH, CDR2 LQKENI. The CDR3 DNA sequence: TGTGCCAGCTCATTCAAGCAGGGGAACACTGAAGCTTTCTTT. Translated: CASSFKQGNTEAFF.

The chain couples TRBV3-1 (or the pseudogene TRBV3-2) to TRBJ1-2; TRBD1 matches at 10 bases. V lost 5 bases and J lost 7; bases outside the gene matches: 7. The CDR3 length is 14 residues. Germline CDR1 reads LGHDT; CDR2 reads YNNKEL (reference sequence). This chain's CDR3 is CASSARDRGRGYTF. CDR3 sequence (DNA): TGTGCCAGCAGCGCCCGGGACAGGGGCCGTGGCTACACCTTC.

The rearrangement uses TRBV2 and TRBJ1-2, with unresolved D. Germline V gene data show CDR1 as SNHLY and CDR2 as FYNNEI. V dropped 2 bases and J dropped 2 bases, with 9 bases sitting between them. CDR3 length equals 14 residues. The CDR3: CASSEKRLNYGYTF. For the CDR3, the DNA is TGTGCCAGCAGTGAAAAGCGCCTAAACTATGGCTACACCTTC.

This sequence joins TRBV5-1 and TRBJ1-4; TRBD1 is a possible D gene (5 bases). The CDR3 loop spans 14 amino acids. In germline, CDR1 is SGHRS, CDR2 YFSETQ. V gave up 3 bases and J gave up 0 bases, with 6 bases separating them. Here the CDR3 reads CASSWDSTNEKLFF. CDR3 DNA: TGCGCCAGCAGCTGGGACTCAACTAATGAAAAACTGTTTTTT.

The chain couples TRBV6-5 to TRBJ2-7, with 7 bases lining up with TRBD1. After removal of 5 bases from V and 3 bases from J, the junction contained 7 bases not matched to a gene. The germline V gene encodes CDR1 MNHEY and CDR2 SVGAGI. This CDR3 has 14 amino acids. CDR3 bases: TGTGCCAGCAGTAAGCGGACAGGTGGCTACGAGCAGTACGTC. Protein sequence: CASSKRTGGYEQYV.

The CDR3 nucleotides are TGTGCCAGCAGCCCAAATCGGGTCGGCAATCAGCCCCAGCATTTT. As protein: CASSPNRVGNQPQHF. The V gene is TRBV6-5, the J gene TRBJ1-5; D remains ambiguous. The CDR3 runs 15 residues. CDR1 and CDR2 (germline): MNHEY, SVGAGI. Trimming cost V 6 bases and J 2 bases, with 14 bases left between them.

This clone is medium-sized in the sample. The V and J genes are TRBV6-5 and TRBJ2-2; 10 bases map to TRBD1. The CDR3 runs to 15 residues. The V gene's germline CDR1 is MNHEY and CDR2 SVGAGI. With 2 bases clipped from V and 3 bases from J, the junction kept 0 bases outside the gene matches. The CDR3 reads CASSYGTGDTGELFF. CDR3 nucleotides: TGTGCCAGCAGTTACGGGACAGGGGACACCGGGGAGCTGTTTTTT.

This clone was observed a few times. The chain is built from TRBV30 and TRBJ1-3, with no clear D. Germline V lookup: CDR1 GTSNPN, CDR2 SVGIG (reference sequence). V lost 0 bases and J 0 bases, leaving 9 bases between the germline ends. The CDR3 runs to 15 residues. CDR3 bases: TGTGCCTGGAGTGTCCCAGGCAGCTCTGGAAACACCATATATTTT. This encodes CAWSVPGSSGNTIYF.

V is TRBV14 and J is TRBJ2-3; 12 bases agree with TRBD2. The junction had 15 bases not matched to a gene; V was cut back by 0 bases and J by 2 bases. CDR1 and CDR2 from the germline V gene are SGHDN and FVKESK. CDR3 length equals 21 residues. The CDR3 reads CASSQDRALGASGRVTDTQYF. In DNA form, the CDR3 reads TGTGCCAGCAGCCAAGATCGGGCCCTCGGGGCTAGCGGGAGGGTCACAGATACGCAGTATTTT.

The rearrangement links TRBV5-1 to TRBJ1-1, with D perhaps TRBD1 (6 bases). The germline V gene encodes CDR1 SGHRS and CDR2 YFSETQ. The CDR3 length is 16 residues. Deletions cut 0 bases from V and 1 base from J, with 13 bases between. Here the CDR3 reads CASSLVAGARNTEAFF. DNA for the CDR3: TGCGCCAGCAGCTTGGTGGCAGGGGCCAGGAACACTGAAGCTTTCTTT.

CDR3 DNA: TGTGCCAGCAGTTTTCGGCGAAATGAGCAGTTCTTC. This translates into CASSFRRNEQFF. The chain has TRBV6-5 and TRBJ2-1; D call uncertain. Per the germline V gene, CDR1 is MNHEY and CDR2 is SVGAGI. Trimming took off 4 bases at V and 7 bases at J, with 8 bases between the two ends. The CDR3 has 12 amino acids.

CDR3 nucleotide sequence: TGTGCCAGCTCCCTTGGGACTAGCGGGAGCGGGGGCGAGCAGTACTTC. It is translated as CASSLGTSGSGGEQYF. The rearrangement joins TRBV2 to TRBJ2-7; 14 nucleotides match TRBD2. CDR1 is SNHLY and CDR2 is FYNNEI in the germline V gene. The CDR3 consists of 16 residues. The V gene end was trimmed by 8 bases and the J gene end by 6 bases; junction bases not matched to a gene: 12.

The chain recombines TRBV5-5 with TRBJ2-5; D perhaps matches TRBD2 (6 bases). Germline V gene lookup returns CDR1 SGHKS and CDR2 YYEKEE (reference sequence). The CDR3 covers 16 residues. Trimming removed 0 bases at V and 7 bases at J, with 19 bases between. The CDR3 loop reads CASSLDGRQGSGTQYF. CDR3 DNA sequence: TGTGCCAGCAGCTTGGACGGTCGGCAGGGTAGCGGGACCCAGTACTTC.

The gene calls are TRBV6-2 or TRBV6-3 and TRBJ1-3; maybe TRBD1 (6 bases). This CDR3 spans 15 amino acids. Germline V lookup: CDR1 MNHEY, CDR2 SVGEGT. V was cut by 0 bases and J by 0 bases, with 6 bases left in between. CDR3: CASSYSTGSGNTIYF. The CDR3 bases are TGTGCCAGCAGTTACTCGACAGGCTCTGGAAACACCATATATTTT.

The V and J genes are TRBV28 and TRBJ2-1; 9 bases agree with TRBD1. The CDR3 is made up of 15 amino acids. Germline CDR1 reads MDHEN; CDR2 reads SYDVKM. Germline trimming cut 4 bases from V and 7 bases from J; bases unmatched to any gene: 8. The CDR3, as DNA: TGTGCCAGCAGTTCCTGGGGACAGGGAATTAATGAGCAGTTCTTC. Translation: CASSSWGQGINEQFF.

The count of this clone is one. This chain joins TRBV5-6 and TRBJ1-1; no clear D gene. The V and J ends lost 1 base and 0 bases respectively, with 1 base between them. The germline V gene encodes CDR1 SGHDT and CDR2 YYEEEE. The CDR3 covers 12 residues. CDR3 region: CASSLMNTEAFF. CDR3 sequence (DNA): TGTGCCAGCAGCTTGATGAACACTGAAGCTTTCTTT.

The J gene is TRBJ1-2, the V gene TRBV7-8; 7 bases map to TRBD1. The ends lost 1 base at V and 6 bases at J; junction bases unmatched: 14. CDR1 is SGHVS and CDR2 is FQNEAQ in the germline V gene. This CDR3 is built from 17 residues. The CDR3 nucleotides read TGTGCCAGCAGCTTAGAGGGTACGAGGGGGCAGGTCCATGGCTACACCTTC. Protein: CASSLEGTRGQVHGYTF.

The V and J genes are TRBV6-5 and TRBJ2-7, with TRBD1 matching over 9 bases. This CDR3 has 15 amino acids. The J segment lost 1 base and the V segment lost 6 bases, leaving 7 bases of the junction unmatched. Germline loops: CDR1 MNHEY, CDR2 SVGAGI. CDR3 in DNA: TGTGCCAGCAGGGGGGGACAGGGCAAATCCTACGAGCAGTACGTC. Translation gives CASRGGQGKSYEQYV.